This TCR beta chain is from a study of blood T cell repertoires in COVID-19. Across the study: Samples of COVID-19 (acute and convalescent) were obtained from the United States, Italy and Spain. From T cells, B-cell-depleted T cells, or PBMCs came the material, which was cDNA or gDNA.

In the original analysis: It was from reference gene primer amplification that nucleated cell counts were estimated. The data were produced by immunoSEQ multiplex PCR, yet TCRdb's version contains in-frame clones alone and is incomplete. The DNA gave D and trimming, while V, J and clone size come from that table. The repertoire includes about 150,000 clones, approximately 91% of them detected once, and roughly 5% sits in the top ten. Germline assignment: CDR1 LGHNA and CDR2 YSLEER. CDR3 length: 15 amino acids. Trimming removed 1 base at V and 0 bases at J, with 7 bases between. Seattle participants joined during active infection and were tracked over time.

The chain has TRBV4-3 and TRBJ1-5; tentative D call: TRBD1 (6 bases). The sequencing input was peripheral blood. This clonotype originated in a man aged 18-30 years with COVID-19, enrolled during active disease. The CDR3 spells CASSQGGGSNQPQHF. The CDR3 nucleotides read TGCGCCAGCAGCCAAGGAGGGGGTAGCAATCAGCCCCAGCATTTT.